The 8 T cell receptor beta chains below come from one sample, sequenced in a study of beta chain features in type 1 diabetes (dated by TCRdb to the late 2010s). These receptors lack a known antigen. The study at large found these results: In all four CD4+ subsets, TCRB CDR3 length was moderately but significantly shorter in type 1 diabetes patients.

Libraries were built with the immunoSEQ multiplex PCR assay. All of the isolated RNA was reverse transcribed with the High Capacity cDNA Reverse Transcription Kit, so expressed TCRB transcripts were sequenced. Sourced from immuneACCESS, this table was stored by TCRdb with only in-frame sequences that have V and J called. A share of the clones is absent; for the studies checked, an unresolved V gene accounts for under half, and the remainder has no known explanation. Within this sample are a few hundred thousand clones, with roughly 16% of them counted one time only. Together, the top ten hold 0.085% of the sample. Material for sequencing was naive CD4+ T cells from blood. This specimen's cell subset or site label, interpreted: true naive CD4+ T cells. These receptors were taken from a man under 40 with type 1 diabetes.

The chain joins TRBV9 to TRBJ2-5, with TRBD1 as a possible D gene (5 bases). Trimming stripped 4 bases from V and 4 bases from J, with 14 bases between. The CDR3 contains 14 residues. Germline values: CDR1 SGDLS, CDR2 YYNGEE. CDR3 DNA sequence: TGTGCCAGCAGCCTCCGACAGAGCCCAGAGACCCAGTACTTC. Protein product: CASSLRQSPETQYF.

The chain recombines TRBV29-1 with TRBJ1-5, with D unclear. Trimming shortened V by 5 bases and J by 7 bases, and 12 bases separated the two germline ends. Germline CDR1 SQVTM, CDR2 ANQGSEA. The CDR3 is made up of 12 amino acids. The CDR3 nucleotides read TGCAGCGTTCAGAGGGCTGGGCAGCCCCAGCATTTT. It yields the protein CSVQRAGQPQHF.

This chain links TRBV28 with TRBJ2-5; maybe TRBD2 (5 bases). Germline CDR1 MDHEN, CDR2 SYDVKM. The CDR3 extends over 13 amino acids. V lost 6 bases, J lost 6 bases, and 14 bases lay in between. CDR3 in amino acids: CASSSRVPQTQYF. In DNA form, the CDR3 reads TGTGCCAGCAGCTCGAGGGTCCCCCAGACCCAGTACTTC. Complete variable domain (other parts from reference TRBV28 and TRBJ2-5): DVKVTQSSRYLVKRTGEKVFLECVQDMDHENMFWYRQDPGLGLRLIYFSYDVKMKEKGDIPEGYSVSREKKERFSLILESASTNQTSMYLCASSSRVPQTQYFGPGTRLLVL.

This chain uses TRBV7-9 with TRBJ2-7, with D perhaps given as TRBD1 or TRBD2 (5 bases each). V was shortened by 8 bases and J by 7 bases, with 12 bases between the two germline ends. The germline gives CDR1 SEHNR, CDR2 FQNEAQ (reference sequence). CDR3 length: 11 amino acids. Here the CDR3 reads CASGTYYEQYF. The CDR3 nucleotides read TGTGCCAGCGGGACCTACTATGAGCAGTACTTC. Filled out from reference TRBV7-9 and TRBJ2-7, the complete variable domain reads DTGVSQNPRHKITKRGQNVTFRCDPISEHNRLYWYRQTLGQGPEFLTYFQNEAQLEKSRLLSDRFSAERPKGSFSTLEIQRTEQGDSAMYLCASGTYYEQYFGPGTRLTVT.

The rearrangement links TRBV29-1 to TRBJ1-4, with D possibly matching TRBD1 (6 bases). With 4 bases removed from V and 7 bases from J, the gap between germline ends came to 16 bases. This CDR3 contains 14 residues. Germline V CDR1 and CDR2: SQVTM, ANQGSEA. The CDR3 coding sequence is TGCAGCGTTGGTATAGGGGGAGGAAGTGAAAAACTGTTTTTT. Translated, it gives CSVGIGGGSEKLFF.

This clone was seen only a few times. This chain connects TRBV10-3 to TRBJ2-5; the match to TRBD1 covers 8 bases. CDR1 is ENHRY, CDR2 SYGVKD, per germline. The junction had 5 bases not matched to a gene; V was cut back by 8 bases and J by 3 bases. This CDR3 has 13 residues. CDR3 amino acids: CAIGQGGEETQYF. DNA for the CDR3: TGTGCCATCGGACAGGGCGGGGAAGAGACCCAGTACTTC.

This clone was counted between two and nine times. The rearrangement links TRBV6-1 to TRBJ2-1; the D gene is possibly TRBD1 (5 bases). CDR1 is MNHNS, CDR2 SASEGT, per germline. Trimming cost V 7 bases and J 7 bases, with 11 bases left between them. This CDR3 contains 12 residues. CDR3 loop: CASTGWWNEQFF. The CDR3 DNA reads TGTGCCAGCACAGGGTGGTGGAATGAGCAGTTCTTC.

Remarks on this clone: Other nucleotide sequences in the sample specify the same CDR3. The chain uses TRBV28 and TRBJ2-4; the D gene is possibly TRBD2 (5 bases). Germline CDR1 and CDR2: MDHEN and SYDVKM. The CDR3 consists of 15 residues. Trimming took off 2 bases at V and 1 base at J, with 9 bases between the two ends. CDR3 loop: CASSLGGLAKNIQYF. The CDR3 region has the DNA TGTGCCAGCAGTTTAGGAGGTCTGGCCAAAAACATTCAGTACTTC.